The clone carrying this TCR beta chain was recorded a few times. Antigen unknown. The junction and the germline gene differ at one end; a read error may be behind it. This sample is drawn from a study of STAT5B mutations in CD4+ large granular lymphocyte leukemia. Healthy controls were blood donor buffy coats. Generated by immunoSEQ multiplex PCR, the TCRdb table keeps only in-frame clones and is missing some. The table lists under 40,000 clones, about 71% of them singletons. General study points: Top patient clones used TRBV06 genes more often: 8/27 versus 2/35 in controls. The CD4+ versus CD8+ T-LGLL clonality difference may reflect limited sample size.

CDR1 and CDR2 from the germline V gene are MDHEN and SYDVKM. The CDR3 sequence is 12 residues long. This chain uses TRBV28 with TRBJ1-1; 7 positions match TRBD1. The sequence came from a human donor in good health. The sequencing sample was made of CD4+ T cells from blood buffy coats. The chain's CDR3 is CACRGGPTEAFF. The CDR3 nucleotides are TGTGCCTGCAGGGGGGGTCCCACTGAAGCTTTCTTT.